These 8 T cell receptor beta chains were sequenced from one sample in a study of T cell repertoires in cytomegalovirus infection. TCRdb re-called the reads through MiXCR, storing one row per CDR3 protein. Of 200,000 to 300,000 distinct CDR3 sequences listed, more than 9% are singletons. Source material: PBMCs. These receptors came from a human donor in good health (CMV status not recorded). Some clones in this sample may be carry-over from other donors' samples.

This clonotype showed up many times. The gene calls are TRBV6-1 and TRBJ2-7; D tentatively fits TRBD1 or TRBD2 (5 bases each). Germline V gene lookup returns CDR1 MNHNS and CDR2 SASEGT. The length of the CDR3 is 17 residues. V was pared by 4 bases and J by 3 bases, with 22 bases between. This CDR3 is CASSGSGRQISLYEQYF. Here the CDR3 DNA reads TGTGCCAGCAGTGGCTCGGGGAGACAGATTTCGCTCTACGAGCAGTACTTC.

Ten or more counts support this clonotype. The chain uses TRBV7-2 and TRBJ2-5; D is ambiguous. The CDR3 is 14 amino acids. Germline V CDR1 and CDR2: SGHTA, FQGNSA. Trimming cost V 1 base and J 1 base, with 7 bases left between them. CDR3 region: CASSLDPAQETQYF. CDR3 sequence (DNA): TGTGCCAGCAGCTTAGATCCGGCCCAAGAGACCCAGTACTTC.

This chain links TRBV12-3 or TRBV12-4 with TRBJ2-3, with no clear D. The CDR3 is 15 amino acids. Trimming removed 6 bases at V and 1 base at J, with 14 bases between. The CDR3 loop reads CASRPPGPGTDTQYF. CDR3 nucleotides: TGTGCCAGCAGACCCCCCGGGCCGGGCACAGATACGCAGTATTTT.

This clonotype has at least ten counts. This rearrangement joins TRBV7-2 to TRBJ1-1; no clear D. This CDR3 is built from 14 residues. Looked up from germline, CDR1 is SGHTA and CDR2 is FQGNSA. With 2 bases removed from V and 3 bases from J, the gap between germline ends came to 10 bases. The CDR3 spells CASSLLPGDTEAFF. In DNA form, the CDR3 reads TGTGCCAGCAGCTTACTACCCGGGGACACTGAAGCTTTCTTT.

This clonotype was counted ten times or more. This sequence joins TRBV7-6 and TRBJ1-3, with D unresolved. Germline CDR1 is SGHVS and CDR2 is FNYEAQ. The CDR3 runs to 17 residues. V gave up 6 bases and J gave up 4 bases, with 22 bases separating them. The CDR3 DNA follows: TGTGCCAGCAGAATAATTGCCTCAGAAGCTGGGGGAAACACCATATATTTT. This sequence encodes CASRIIASEAGGNTIYF.

This clonotype was counted between two and nine times. The V call is TRBV19, the J call TRBJ1-5, with 8 positions matching TRBD1. The germline V gene encodes CDR1 LNHDA and CDR2 SQIVND (reference sequence). V was clipped by 7 bases and J by 3 bases; unmatched bases: 8. The CDR3 loop spans 15 amino acids. The CDR3 DNA reads TGTGCCAGTACTCTACAGGGGGTCAACAATCAGCCCCAGCATTTT. It codes for CASTLQGVNNQPQHF.

CDR3 protein: CASSAEQFF. The DNA of the CDR3 is TGTGCCAGCTCGGCTGAGCAGTTCTTC. The gene calls are TRBV2 and TRBJ2-1, with D unresolved. This CDR3 comprises 9 residues. Trimming shortened V by 8 bases and J by 9 bases, and 5 bases separated the two germline ends. Germline CDR1 and CDR2: SNHLY and FYNNEI. The full variable domain, its missing parts supplied by reference TRBV2 and TRBJ2-1, is EPEVTQTPSHQVTQMGQEVILRCVPISNHLYFYWYRQILGQKVEFLVSFYNNEISEKSEIFDDQFSVERPDGSNFTLKIRSTKLEDSAMYFCASSAEQFFGPGTRLTVL.

This clonotype was seen at least ten times. The rearrangement links TRBV7-8 to TRBJ1-1; the match to TRBD1 covers 10 bases. The CDR3 totals 16 residues. Germline V gene data show CDR1 as SGHVS and CDR2 as FQNEAQ. After removal of 0 bases from V and 4 bases from J, the junction contained 5 bases not matched to a gene. CDR3 in DNA: TGTGCCAGCAGCTTAGCGGTTGGGACAGGGGCCACTGAAGCTTTCTTT. It codes for CASSLAVGTGATEAFF.